This TCR beta chain comes out of a study of cytomegalovirus exposure and HLA in healthy donors. The CDR3 is 15 amino acids. The V gene's germline CDR1 is SGHRS and CDR2 YFSETQ. Trimming pared 3 bases from V and 1 base from J, leaving 10 bases between. Turning to this clone: Its antigen is unknown.

Whole-study findings and limits: A prior analysis recorded that most TCR beta V segments were productive about 87% or about 30% of the time. Later examination showed HLA-associated TCR beta chains had greater clonal expansion than equally common others. It was approximately 150 TCR beta chains that were listed as cytomegalovirus-associated. Using the classifier, cytomegalovirus status was reportedly diagnosed with high specificity and sensitivity.

13 Jbeta primers and 60 Vbeta primers were used for the PCR. Assay: immunoSEQ multiplex PCR; the TCRdb copy retains only in-frame clones and omits some. The table lists 150,000 to 200,000 clones, approximately 62% of them singletons. Sequenced material: PBMCs. The gene calls are TRBV5-1 and TRBJ2-2, with D perhaps TRBD1 (6 bases). This receptor was taken from a man aged 50-59 years in good health and CMV-seronegative. DNA of the CDR3: TGCGCCAGCAGCTCGGTACAGGGGAACACCGGGGAGCTGTTTTTT. Protein product: CASSSVQGNTGELFF.